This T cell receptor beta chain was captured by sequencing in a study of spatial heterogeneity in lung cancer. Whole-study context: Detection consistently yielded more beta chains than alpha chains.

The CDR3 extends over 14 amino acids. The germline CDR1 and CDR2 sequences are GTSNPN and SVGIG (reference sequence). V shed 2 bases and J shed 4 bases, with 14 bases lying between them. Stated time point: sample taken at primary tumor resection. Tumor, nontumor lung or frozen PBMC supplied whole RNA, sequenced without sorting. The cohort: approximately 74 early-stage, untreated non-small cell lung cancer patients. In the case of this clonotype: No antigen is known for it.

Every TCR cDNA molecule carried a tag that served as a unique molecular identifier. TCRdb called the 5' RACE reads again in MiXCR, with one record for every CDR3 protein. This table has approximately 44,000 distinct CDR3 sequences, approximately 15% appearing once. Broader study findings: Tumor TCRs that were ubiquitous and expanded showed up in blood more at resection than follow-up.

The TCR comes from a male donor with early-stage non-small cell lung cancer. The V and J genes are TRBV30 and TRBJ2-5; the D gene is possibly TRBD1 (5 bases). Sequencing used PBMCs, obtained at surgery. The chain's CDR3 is CAWSTGQGLETQYF. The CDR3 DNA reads TGTGCCTGGAGTACCGGACAAGGCCTAGAGACCCAGTACTTC.